This TCR beta chain was sequenced in a study of cytomegalovirus exposure and HLA in healthy donors. Study-wide results and limits: Most of the TCR beta V segments (in an earlier analysis) were productive either about 87% or about 30% of the time. Using a false discovery rate of 0.05, a later analysis showed that some 16,000 TCR beta sequences were associated with HLA alleles. More clonal expansion characterized HLA-associated TCR beta chains than equally common others in a later analysis. Indistinguishable V segments such as TRBV6-2 and TRBV6-3 were excluded.

13 Jbeta primers and 60 Vbeta primers were used for the PCR. The assay was immunoSEQ multiplex PCR, and TCRdb's table has in-frame clones only and misses some. Among roughly 130,000 clones listed, approximately 84% were seen once. Of note for this clone: As yet, its antigen is unknown.

Germline V gene data show CDR1 as SGHNT and CDR2 as YENEEA. Trimming shortened V by 3 bases and J by 5 bases, and 17 bases separated the two germline ends. CDR3 length: 16 residues. The V call is TRBV11-3, the J call TRBJ1-5; D not resolved. The receptor was derived from a woman between 35 and 50 years old in good health and CMV-seronegative. Source material: PBMCs. The CDR3 coding sequence is TGTGCCAGCAGCTTGTGGAGGATGGATACCGATCAGCCCCAGCATTTT. It encodes CASSLWRMDTDQPQHF.